This T cell receptor (beta chain) is from a study of CD4 T cells in relation to SARS-CoV-2 and coronaviruses. A remark on this clone: Its target is unknown.

J lost 7 bases, V lost 3 bases, and 7 bases had no gene match. The CDR3 contains 15 residues. Germline V gene data show CDR1 as SGDLS and CDR2 as YYNGEE. About 10^5 naive or memory CD4+ cells were cultured with CEF peptides for about 10 days. TCRdb's copy holds only in-frame clones and misses some; the assay was immunoSEQ multiplex PCR. The sample lists approximately 39,000 clones; over 75% were seen once. The specimen was memory CD4+ T cells from PBMCs, cultured in vitro. The chain employs TRBV9 and TRBJ1-6, with 7 positions matching TRBD1. The receptor comes from an adult with COVID-19. CDR3 bases: TGTGCCAGCAGCGAACGAGACAGGGTCAATTCACCCCTCCACTTT. It yields the protein CASSERDRVNSPLHF.